Reported below is one T cell receptor (beta chain). Its antigen is not known. Germline V lookup: CDR1 MNHNS, CDR2 SASEGT. The CDR3 is made up of 18 amino acids. The sample originates from a study of cytomegalovirus exposure and HLA in healthy donors. Whole-study context: Early released data had about 85 million unique TCRs, all coming from HLA-typed donors.

13 Jbeta primers and 60 Vbeta primers were used for the PCR. TCRdb's table, derived via immunoSEQ multiplex PCR, lists solely in-frame clones and lacks some. The table for this sample gives more than 130,000 clones. Study observations and caveats: An analysis done earlier found most TCR beta V segments productive about 90% or about 30% of the time. In a later analysis, across HLA loci, associated TCR counts were highest for DRB1, lowest for HLA-C.

The chain has TRBV6-1 and TRBJ2-5; a weak D match, TRBD1 (5 bases). TRBJ2-7 explains the end of the DNA better; the J call may be wrong. The specimen sequenced was PBMCs. The clonotype originates from a man aged 40-49 years in good health and CMV-seronegative. The CDR3 DNA reads TGTGCCAGCAGTGCAGGCCCTTACAGCAGGACACACCTCTACGAGCAGTACTTC. The encoded protein is CASSAGPYSRTHLYEQYF.